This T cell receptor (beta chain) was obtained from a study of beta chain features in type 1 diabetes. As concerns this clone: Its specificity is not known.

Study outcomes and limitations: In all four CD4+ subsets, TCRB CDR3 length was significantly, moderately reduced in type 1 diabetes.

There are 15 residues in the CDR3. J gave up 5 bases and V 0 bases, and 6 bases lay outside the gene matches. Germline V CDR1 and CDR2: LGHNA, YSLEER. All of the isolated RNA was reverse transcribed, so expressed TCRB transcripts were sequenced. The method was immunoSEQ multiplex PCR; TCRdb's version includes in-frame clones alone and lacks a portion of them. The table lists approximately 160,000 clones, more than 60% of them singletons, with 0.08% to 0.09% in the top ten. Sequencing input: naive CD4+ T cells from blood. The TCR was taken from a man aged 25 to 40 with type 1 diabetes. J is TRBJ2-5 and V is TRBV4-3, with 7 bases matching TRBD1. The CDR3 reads CASSQEERRGETQYF. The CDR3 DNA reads TGCGCCAGCAGCCAAGAAGAACGCAGGGGGGAGACCCAGTACTTC.